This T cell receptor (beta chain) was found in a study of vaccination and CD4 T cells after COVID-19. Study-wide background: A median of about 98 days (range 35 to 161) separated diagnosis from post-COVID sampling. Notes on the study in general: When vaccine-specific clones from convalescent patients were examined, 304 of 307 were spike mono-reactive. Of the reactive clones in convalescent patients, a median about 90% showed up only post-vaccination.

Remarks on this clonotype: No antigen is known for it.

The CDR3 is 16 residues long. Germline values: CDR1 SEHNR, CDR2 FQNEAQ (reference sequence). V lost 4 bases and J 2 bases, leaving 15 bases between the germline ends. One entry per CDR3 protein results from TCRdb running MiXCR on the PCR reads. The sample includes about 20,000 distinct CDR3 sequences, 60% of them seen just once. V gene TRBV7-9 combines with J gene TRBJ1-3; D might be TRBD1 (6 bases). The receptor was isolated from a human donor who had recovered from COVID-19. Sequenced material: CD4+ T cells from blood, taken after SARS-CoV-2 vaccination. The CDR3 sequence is CASSSLETGAGNTIYF. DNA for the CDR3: TGTGCCAGCAGCTCACTCGAGACAGGCGCTGGAAACACCATATATTTT.